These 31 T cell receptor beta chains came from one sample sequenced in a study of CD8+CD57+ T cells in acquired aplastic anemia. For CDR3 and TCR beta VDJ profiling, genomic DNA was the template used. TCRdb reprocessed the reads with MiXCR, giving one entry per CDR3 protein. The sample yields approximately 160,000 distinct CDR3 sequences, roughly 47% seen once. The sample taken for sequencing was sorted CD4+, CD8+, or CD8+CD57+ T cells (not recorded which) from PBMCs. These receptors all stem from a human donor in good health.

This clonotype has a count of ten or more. The CDR3 is CASVRAGRNYGYTF. Written as DNA, the CDR3 is TGTGCCAGCGTCCGGGCAGGGAGGAACTATGGCTACACCTTC. The chain joins TRBV6-1 to TRBJ1-2; possible D gene TRBD1, 5 bases. The germline V gene encodes CDR1 MNHNS and CDR2 SASEGT. The CDR3 is 14 amino acids. V was cut by 8 bases and J by 2 bases, with 15 bases left in between.

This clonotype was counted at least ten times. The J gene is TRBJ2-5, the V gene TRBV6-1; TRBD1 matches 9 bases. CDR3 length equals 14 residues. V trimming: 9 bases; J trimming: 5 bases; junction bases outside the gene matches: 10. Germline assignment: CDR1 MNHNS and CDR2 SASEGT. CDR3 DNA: TGTGCCAGTCTTACAGGGGGCTTTGGGGAGACCCAGTACTTC. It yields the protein CASLTGGFGETQYF.

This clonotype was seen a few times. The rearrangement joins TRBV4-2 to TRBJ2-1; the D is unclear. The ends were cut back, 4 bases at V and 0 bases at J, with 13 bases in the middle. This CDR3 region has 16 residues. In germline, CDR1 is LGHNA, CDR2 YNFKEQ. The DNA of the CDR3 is TGTGCCAGCAGCCCAGGCTTTGCGCGCTCCTACAATGAGCAGTTCTTC. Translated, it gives CASSPGFARSYNEQFF.

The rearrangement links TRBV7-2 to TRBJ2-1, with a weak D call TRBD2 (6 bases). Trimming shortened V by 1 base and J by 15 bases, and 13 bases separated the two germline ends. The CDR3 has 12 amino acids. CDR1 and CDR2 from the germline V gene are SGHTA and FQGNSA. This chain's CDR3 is CASSLDSLARFF. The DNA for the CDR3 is TGTGCCAGCAGCTTAGATTCGCTAGCGCGGTTCTTC.

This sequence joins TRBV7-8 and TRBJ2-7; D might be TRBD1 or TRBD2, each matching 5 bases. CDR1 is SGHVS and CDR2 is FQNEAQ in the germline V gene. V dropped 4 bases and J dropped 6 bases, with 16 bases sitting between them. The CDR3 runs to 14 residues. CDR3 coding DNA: TGTGCCAGCAGCTCTACCCCGTGGGGGAGCGAGCAGTACTTC. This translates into CASSSTPWGSEQYF.

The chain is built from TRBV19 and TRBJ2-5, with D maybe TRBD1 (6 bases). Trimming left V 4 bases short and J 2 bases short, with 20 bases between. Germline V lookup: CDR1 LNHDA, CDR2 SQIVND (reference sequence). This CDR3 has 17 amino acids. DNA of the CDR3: TGTGCCAGTAGTAACCCGCCGACAGGAAAGACTCAAGAGACCCAGTACTTC. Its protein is CASSNPPTGKTQETQYF. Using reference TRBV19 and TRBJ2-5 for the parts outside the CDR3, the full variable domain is DGGITQSPKYLFRKEGQNVTLSCEQNLNHDAMYWYRQDPGQGLRLIYYSQIVNDFQKGDIAEGYSVSREKKESFPLTVTSAQKNPTAFYLCASSNPPTGKTQETQYFGPGTRLLVL.

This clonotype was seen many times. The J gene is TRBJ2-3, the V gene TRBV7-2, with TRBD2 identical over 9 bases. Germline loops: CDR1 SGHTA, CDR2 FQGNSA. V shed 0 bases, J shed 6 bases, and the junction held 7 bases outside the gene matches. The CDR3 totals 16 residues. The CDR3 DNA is TGTGCCAGCAGCTTAGCGGCGGGGGGGCGGCCGGATACGCAGTATTTT. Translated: CASSLAAGGRPDTQYF.

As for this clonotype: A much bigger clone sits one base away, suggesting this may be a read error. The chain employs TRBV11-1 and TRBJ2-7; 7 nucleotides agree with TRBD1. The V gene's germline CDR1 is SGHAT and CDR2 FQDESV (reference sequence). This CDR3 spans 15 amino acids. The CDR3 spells CARSLEVGGPYEQYF. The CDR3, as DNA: TGTGCCCGCAGCTTAGAGGTAGGGGGCCCCTACGAGCAGTACTTC.

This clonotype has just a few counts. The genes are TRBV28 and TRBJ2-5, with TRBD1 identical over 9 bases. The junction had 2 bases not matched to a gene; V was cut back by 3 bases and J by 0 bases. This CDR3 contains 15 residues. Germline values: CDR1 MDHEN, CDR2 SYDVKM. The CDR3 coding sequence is TGTGCCAGCAGTTTTGGGGACAGGGACCAAGAGACCCAGTACTTC. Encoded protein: CASSFGDRDQETQYF.

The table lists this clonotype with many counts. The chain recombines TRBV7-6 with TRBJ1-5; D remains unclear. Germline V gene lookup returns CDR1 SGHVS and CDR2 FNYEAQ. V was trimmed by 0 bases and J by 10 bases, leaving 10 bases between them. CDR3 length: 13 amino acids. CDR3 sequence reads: CASSLAYTAPQHF. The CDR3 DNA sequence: TGTGCCAGCAGCTTAGCGTACACGGCCCCCCAGCATTTT.

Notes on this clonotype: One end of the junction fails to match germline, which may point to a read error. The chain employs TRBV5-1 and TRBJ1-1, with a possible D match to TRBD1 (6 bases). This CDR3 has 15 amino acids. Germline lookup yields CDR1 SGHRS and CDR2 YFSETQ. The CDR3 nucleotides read TGCGTCAGCAGCATAACCGGACAGTTGAACACTGAAGCTTTCTTT. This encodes CVSSITGQLNTEAFF. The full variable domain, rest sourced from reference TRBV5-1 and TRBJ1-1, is KAGVTQTPRYLIKTRGQQVTLSCSPISGHRSVSWYQQTPGQGLQFLFEYFSETQRNKGNFPGRFSGRQFSNSRSEMNVSTLELGDSALYLCVSSITGQLNTEAFFGQGTRLTVV.

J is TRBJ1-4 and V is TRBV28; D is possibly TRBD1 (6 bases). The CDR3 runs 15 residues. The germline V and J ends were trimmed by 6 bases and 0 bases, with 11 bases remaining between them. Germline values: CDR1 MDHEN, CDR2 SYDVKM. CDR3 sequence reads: CASSKDRPTNEKLFF. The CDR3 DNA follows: TGTGCCAGCAGCAAGGACAGACCAACTAATGAAAAACTGTTTTTT.

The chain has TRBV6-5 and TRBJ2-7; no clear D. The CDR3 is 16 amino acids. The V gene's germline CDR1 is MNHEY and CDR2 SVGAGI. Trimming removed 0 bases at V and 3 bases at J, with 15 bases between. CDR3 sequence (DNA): TGTGCCAGCAGTTACTCGGGGTTTGGGATTTTCTACGAGCAGTACTTC. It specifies CASSYSGFGIFYEQYF.

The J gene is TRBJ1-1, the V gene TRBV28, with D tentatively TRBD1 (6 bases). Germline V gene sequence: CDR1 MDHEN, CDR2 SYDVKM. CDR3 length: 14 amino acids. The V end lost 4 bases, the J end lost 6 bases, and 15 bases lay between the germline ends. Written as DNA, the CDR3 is TGTGCCAGCAGTTCGTACAGGGTCGGGGCTGAAGCTTTCTTT. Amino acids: CASSSYRVGAEAFF.

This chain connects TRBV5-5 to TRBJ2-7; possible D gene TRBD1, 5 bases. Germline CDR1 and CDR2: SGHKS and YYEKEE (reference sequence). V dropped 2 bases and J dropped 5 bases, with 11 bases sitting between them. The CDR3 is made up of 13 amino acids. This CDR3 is CASSLGVSHEQYF. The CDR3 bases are TGTGCCAGCAGCTTAGGGGTATCCCACGAGCAGTACTTC.

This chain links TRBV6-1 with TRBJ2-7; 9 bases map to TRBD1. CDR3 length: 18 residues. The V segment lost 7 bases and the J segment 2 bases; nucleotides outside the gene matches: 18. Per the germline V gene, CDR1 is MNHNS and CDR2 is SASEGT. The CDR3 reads CASITRYYTGGSAYEQYF. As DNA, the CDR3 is TGTGCCAGCATTACGAGATATTACACAGGGGGCAGCGCCTACGAGCAGTACTTC.

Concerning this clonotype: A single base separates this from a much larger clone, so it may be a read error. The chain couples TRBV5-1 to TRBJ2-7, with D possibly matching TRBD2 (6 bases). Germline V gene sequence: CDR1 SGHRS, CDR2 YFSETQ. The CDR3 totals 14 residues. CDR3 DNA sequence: TGCGCCGGCAGCTTGGGCCTAGCGAGTTACGAGCAGTACTTC. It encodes CAGSLGLASYEQYF.

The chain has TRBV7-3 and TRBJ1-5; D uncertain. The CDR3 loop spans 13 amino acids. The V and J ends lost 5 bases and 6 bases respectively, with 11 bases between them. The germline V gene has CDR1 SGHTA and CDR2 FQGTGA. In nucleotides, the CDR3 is TGTGCCAGCAGCCAATCAAAGGGTCAGCCCCAGCATTTT. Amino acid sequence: CASSQSKGQPQHF.

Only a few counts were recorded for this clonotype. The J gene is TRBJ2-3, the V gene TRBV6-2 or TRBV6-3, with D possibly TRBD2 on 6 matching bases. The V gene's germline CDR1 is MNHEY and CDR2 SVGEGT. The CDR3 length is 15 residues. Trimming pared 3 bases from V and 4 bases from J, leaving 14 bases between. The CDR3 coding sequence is TGTGCCAGCAGTTATTTCCGGGGAGGAGCAGATACGCAGTATTTT. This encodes CASSYFRGGADTQYF.

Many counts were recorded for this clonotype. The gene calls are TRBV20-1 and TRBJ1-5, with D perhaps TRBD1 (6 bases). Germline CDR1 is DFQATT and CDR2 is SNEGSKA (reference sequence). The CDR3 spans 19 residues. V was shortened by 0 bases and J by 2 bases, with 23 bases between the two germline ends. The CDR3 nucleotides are TGCAGTGCTAGAGATATCGAAGGTACAGGGATAGCGGGCAATCAGCCCCAGCATTTT. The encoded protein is CSARDIEGTGIAGNQPQHF.

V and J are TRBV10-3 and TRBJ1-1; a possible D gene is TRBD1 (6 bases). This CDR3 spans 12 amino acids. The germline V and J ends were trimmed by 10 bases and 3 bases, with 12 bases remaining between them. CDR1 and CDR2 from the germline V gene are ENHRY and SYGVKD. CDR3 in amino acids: CATKPGDTEAFF. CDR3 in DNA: TGTGCCACCAAACCAGGGGACACTGAAGCTTTCTTT.

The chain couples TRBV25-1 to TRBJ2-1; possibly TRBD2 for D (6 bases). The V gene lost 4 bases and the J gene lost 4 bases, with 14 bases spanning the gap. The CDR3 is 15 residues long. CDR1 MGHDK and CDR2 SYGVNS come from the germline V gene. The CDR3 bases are TGTGCCAGCAGTGCTAGCGCCCTTGGGTACAATGAGCAGTTCTTC. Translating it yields CASSASALGYNEQFF.

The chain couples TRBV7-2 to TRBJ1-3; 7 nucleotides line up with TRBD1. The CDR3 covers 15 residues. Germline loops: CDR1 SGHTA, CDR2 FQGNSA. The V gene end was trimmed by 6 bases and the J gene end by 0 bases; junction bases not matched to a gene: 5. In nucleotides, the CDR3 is TGTGCCAGCAGACACGACAGGGTCTCTGGAAACACCATATATTTT. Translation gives CASRHDRVSGNTIYF.

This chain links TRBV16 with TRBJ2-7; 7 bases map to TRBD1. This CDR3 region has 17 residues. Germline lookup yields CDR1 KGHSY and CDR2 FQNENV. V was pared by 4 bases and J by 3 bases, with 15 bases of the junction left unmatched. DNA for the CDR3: TGTGCCAGCAGCCGCCTCGTCTTCGGACAGGCGAACTACGAGCAGTACTTC. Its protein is CASSRLVFGQANYEQYF.

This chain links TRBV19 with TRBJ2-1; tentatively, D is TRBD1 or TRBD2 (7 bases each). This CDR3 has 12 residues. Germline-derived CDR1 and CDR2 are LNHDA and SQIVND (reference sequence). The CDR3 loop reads CSAGGGYNEQFF. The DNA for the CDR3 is TGTTCCGCAGGGGGGGGCTACAATGAGCAGTTCTTC.

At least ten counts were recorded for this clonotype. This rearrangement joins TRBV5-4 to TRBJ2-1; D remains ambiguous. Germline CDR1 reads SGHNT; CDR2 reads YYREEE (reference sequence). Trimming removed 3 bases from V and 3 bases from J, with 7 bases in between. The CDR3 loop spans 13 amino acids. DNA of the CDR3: TGTGCCAGCAGCTCCTCAGACTACAATGAGCAGTTCTTC. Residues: CASSSSDYNEQFF.

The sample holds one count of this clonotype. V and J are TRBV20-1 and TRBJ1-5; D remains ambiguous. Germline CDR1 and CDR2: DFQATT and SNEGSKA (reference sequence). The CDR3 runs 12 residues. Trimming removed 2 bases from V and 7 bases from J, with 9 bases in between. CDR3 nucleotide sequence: TGCAGTGCTAGACCGTCCGGACAGCCCCAGCATTTT. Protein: CSARPSGQPQHF.

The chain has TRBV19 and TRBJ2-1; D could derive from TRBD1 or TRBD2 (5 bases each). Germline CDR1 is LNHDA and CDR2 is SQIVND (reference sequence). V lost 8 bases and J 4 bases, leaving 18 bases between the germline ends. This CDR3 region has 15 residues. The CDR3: CASLDPGTDYNEQFF. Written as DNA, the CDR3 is TGTGCCAGTCTAGACCCGGGGACGGATTACAATGAGCAGTTCTTC. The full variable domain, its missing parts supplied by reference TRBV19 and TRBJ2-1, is DGGITQSPKYLFRKEGQNVTLSCEQNLNHDAMYWYRQDPGQGLRLIYYSQIVNDFQKGDIAEGYSVSREKKESFPLTVTSAQKNPTAFYLCASLDPGTDYNEQFFGPGTRLTVL.

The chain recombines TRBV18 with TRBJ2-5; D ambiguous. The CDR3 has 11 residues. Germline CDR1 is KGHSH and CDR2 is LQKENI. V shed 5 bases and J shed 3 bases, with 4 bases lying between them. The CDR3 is CASSTKETQYF. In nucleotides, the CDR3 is TGTGCCAGCTCAACTAAAGAGACCCAGTACTTC.

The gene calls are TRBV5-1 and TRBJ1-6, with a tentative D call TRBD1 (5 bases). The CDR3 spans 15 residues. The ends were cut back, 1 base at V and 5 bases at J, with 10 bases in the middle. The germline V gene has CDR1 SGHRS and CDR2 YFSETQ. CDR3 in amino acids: CASSLWTDNNSPLHF. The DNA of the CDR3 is TGCGCCAGCAGCTTGTGGACGGACAATAATTCACCCCTCCACTTT.

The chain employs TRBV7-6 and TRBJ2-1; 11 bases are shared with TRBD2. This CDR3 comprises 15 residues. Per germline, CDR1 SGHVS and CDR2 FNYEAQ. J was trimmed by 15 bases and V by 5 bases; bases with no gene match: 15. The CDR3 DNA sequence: TGTGCCAGCAGCCCCGAGGGACTAGCGGAGAGCGTGGGGTTCTTC. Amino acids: CASSPEGLAESVGFF.